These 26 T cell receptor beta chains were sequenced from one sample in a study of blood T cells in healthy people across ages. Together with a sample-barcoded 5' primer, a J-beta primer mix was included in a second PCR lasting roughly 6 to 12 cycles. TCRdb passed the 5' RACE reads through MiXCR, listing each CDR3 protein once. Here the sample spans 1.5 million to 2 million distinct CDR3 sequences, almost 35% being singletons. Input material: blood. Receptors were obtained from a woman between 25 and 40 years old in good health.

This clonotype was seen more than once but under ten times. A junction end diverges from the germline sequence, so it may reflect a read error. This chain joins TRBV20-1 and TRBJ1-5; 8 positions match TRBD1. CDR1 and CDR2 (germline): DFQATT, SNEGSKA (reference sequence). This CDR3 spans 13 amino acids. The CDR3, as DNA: TGCAGTGCTGGAGACAGGGGTAATCAGCCCCAGCATTTT. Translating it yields CSAGDRGNQPQHF.

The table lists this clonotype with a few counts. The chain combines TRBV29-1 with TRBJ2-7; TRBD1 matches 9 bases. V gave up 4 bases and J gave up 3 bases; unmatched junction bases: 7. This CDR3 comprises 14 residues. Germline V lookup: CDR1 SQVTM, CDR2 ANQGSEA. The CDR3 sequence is CSVAPGTGLYEQYF. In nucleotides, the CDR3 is TGCAGCGTTGCCCCCGGGACAGGGCTCTACGAGCAGTACTTC.

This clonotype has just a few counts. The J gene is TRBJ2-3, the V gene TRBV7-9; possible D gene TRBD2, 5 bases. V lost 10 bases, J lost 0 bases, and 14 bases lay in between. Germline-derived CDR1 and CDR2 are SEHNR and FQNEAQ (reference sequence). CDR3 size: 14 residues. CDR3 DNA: TGTGCCACCTCACCCGGGGATAGCACAGATACGCAGTATTTT. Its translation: CATSPGDSTDTQYF.

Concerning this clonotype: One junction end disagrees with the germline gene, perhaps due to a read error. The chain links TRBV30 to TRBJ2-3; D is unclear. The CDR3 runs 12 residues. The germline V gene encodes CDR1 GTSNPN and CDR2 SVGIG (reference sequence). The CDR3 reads CAWSQDTDTRYF. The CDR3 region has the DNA TGTGCCTGGAGTCAAGACACAGATACGCGGTATTTT. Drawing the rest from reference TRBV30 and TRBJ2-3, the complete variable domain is SQTIHQWPATLVQPVGSPLSLECTVEGTSNPNLYWYRQAAGRGLQLLFYSVGIGQISSEVPQNLSASRPQDRQFILSSKKLLLSDSGFYLCAWSQDTDTRYFGPGTRLTVL.

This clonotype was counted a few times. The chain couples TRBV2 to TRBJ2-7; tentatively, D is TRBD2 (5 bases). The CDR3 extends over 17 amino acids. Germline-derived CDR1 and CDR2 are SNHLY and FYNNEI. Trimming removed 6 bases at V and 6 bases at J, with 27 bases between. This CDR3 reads CASRPQTSGSPFSEQYF. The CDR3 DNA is TGTGCCAGCAGGCCTCAGACTTCGGGGTCCCCTTTCTCCGAGCAGTACTTC.

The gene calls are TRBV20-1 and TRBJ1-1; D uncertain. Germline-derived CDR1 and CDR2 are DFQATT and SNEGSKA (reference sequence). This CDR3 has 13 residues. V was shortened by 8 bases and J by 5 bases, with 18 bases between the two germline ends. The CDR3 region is CSTSGVHGTEAFF. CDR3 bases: TGCAGTACGAGTGGGGTCCACGGTACTGAAGCTTTCTTT.

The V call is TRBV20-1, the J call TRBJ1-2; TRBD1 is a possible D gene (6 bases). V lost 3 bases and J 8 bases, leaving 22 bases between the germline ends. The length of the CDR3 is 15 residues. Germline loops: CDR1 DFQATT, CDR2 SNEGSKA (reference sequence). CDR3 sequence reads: CSARGTNRANWGYTF. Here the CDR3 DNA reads TGCAGTGCTAGGGGGACAAACAGGGCCAATTGGGGCTACACCTTC.

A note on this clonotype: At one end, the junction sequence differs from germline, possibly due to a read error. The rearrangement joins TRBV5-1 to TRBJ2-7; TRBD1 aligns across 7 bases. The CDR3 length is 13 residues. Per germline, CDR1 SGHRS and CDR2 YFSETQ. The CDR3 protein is CAGSLPGQYEQYF. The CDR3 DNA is TGCGCCGGCAGCTTGCCGGGACAGTACGAGCAGTACTTC.

For the CDR3, the DNA is TGTGCCATGACCCTAGCGGGGGTGCTCTACGAGCAGTACTTC. This encodes CAMTLAGVLYEQYF. The chain employs TRBV6-7 and TRBJ2-7, with 10 bases that match TRBD2. TRBV6-7 is noted as an ORF with a role that remains uncertain. CDR3 length: 14 residues. V was clipped by 10 bases and J by 3 bases; unmatched bases: 9.

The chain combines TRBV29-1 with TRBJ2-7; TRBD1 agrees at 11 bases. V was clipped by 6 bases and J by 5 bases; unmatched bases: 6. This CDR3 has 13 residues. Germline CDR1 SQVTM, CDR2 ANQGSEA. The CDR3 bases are TGCAGCGTCCGGGACAGGGGGAGGCACGAGCAGTACTTC. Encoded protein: CSVRDRGRHEQYF.

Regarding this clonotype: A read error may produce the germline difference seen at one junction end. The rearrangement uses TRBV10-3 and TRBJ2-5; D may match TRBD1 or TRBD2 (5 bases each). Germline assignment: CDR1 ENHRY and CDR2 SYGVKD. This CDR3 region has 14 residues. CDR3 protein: CGISGDLGEETQYF. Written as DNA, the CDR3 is TGTGGCATCAGTGGGGATTTGGGGGAAGAGACCCAGTACTTC.

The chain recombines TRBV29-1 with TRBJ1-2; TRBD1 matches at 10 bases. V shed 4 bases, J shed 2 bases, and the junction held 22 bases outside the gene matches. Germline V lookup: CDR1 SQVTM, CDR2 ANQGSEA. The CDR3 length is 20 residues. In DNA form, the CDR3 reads TGCAGCGTTGTATCCTGGCAGGACCGGGACAGGGGCGGGAAGAACTATGGCTACACCTTC. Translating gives CSVVSWQDRDRGGKNYGYTF.

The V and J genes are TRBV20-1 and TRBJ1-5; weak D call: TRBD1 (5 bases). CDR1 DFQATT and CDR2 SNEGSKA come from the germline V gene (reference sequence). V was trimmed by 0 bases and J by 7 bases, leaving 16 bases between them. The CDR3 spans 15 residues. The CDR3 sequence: CSAREAAGKGQPQHF. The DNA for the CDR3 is TGCAGTGCTAGAGAGGCGGCAGGGAAGGGGCAGCCCCAGCATTTT.

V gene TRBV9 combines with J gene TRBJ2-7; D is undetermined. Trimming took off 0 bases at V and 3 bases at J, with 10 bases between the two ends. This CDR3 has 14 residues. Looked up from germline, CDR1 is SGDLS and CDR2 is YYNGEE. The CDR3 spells CASSVAQDRYEQYF. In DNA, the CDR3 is TGTGCCAGCAGCGTAGCTCAGGACCGCTACGAGCAGTACTTC. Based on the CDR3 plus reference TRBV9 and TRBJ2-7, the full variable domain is DSGVTQTPKHLITATGQRVTLRCSPRSGDLSVYWYQQSLDQGLQFLIQYYNGEERAKGNILERFSAQQFPDLHSELNLSSLELGDSALYFCASSVAQDRYEQYFGPGTRLTVT.

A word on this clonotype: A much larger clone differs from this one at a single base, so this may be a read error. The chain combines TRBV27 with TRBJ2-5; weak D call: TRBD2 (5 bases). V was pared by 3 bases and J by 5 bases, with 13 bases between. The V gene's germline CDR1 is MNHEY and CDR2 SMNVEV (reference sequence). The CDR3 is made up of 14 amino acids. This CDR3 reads CASSLVTRSETQYF. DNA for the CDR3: TGTGCCAGCAGTTTGGTAACTAGATCTGAGACCCAGTACTTC.

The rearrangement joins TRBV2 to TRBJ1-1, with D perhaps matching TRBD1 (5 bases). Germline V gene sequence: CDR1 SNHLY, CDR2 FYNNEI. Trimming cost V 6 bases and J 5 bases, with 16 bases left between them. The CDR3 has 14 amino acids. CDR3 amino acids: CASSKAQGITEAFF. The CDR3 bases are TGTGCCAGCAGCAAGGCCCAGGGTATAACTGAAGCTTTCTTT.

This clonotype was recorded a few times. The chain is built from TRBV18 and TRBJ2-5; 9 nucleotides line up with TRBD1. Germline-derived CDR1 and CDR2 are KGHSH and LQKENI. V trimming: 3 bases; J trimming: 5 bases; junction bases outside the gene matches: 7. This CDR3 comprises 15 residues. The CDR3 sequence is CASSPLRDRVETQYF. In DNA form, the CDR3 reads TGTGCCAGCTCACCGCTCCGGGACAGGGTGGAGACCCAGTACTTC.

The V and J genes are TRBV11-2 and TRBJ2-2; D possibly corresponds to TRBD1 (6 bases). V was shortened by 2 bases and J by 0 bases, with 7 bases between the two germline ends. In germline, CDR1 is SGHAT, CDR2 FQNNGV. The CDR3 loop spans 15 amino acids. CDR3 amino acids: CASSLQGTNTGELFF. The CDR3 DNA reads TGTGCCAGCAGCTTACAGGGGACGAACACCGGGGAGCTGTTTTTT.

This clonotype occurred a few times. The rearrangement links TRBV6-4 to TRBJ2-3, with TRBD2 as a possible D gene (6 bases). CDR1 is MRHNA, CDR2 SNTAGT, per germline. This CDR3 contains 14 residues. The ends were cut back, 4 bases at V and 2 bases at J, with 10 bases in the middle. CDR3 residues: CASSAGTYTDTQYF. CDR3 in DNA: TGTGCCAGCAGTGCGGGGACTTACACAGATACGCAGTATTTT.

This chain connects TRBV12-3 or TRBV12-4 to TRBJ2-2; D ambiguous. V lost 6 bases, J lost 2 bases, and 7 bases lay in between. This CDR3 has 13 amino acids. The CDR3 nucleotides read TGTGCCAGCAGGGGCCATAACACCGGGGAGCTGTTTTTT. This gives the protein CASRGHNTGELFF.

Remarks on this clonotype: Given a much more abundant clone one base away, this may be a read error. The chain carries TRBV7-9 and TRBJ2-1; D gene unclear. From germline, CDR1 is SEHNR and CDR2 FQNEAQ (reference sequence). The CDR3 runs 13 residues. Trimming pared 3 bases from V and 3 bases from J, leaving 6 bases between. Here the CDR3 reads CASSFNNYNEQFF. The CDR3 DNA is TGTGCCAGCAGCTTTAACAACTACAATGAGCAGTTCTTC.

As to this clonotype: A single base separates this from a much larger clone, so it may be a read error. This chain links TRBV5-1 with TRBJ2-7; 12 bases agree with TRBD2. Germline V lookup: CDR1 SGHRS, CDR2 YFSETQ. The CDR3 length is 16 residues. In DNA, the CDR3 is TGCGCCGGCAGCCCTAGGACTAGCGGGGCCTCCTACGAGCAGTACTTC. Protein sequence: CAGSPRTSGASYEQYF. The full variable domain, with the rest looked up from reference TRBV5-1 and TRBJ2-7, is KAGVTQTPRYLIKTRGQQVTLSCSPISGHRSVSWYQQTPGQGLQFLFEYFSETQRNKGNFPGRFSGRQFSNSRSEMNVSTLELGDSALYLCAGSPRTSGASYEQYFGPGTRLTVT.

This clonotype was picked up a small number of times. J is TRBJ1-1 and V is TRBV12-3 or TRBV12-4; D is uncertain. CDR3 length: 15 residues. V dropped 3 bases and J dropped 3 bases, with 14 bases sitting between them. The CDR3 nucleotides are TGTGCCAGCAGTTTTGTGAGAGGTGGAGACACTGAAGCTTTCTTT. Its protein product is CASSFVRGGDTEAFF.

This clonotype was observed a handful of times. This CDR3 reads CASSRAARSYEQYF. DNA for the CDR3: TGTGCCAGTAGTAGAGCCGCTCGCTCCTACGAGCAGTACTTC. The genes are TRBV19 and TRBJ2-7, with unresolved D. With 4 bases removed from V and 0 bases from J, the gap between germline ends came to 10 bases. The CDR3 has 14 residues. Germline CDR1 and CDR2: LNHDA and SQIVND (reference sequence).

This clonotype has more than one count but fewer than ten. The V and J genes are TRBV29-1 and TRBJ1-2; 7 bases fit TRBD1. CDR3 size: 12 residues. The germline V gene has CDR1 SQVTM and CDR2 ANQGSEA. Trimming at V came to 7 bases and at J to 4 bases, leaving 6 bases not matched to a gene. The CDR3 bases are TGCAGCGGGGGACAGTCTTCCTATGGCTACACCTTC. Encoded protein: CSGGQSSYGYTF. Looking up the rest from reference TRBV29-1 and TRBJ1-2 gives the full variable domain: SAVISQKPSRDICQRGTSLTIQCQVDSQVTMMFWYRQQPGQSLTLIATANQGSEATYESGFVIDKFPISRPNLTFSTLTVSNMSPEDSSIYLCSGGQSSYGYTFGSGTRLTVV.

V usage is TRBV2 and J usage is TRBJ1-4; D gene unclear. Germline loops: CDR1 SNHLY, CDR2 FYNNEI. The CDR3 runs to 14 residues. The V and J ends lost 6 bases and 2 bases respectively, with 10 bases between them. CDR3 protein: CASSGVGTNEKLFF. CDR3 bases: TGTGCCAGCAGCGGAGTCGGTACTAATGAAAAACTGTTTTTT.